This TCR beta chain was identified in a study of CD8+CD57+ T cells in acquired aplastic anemia. Study overall: The mean DNA yield obtained from sorted CD4+ and CD8+ cells came to approximately 3.2 ug. CD4+ reads averaged about 11 million in healthy donors.

General observations from the study: About 29 shared CD8+ CDR3s appeared highly expressed within patients' immunodominant clones.

Note on this clonotype: Its antigen is still unknown.

TCR beta VDJ and CDR3 profiles were obtained from a genomic DNA template. TCRdb re-called the reads with MiXCR, one entry per CDR3 protein. The table lists around 230,000 distinct CDR3 sequences, over 55% of them singletons. CDR1 and CDR2 from the germline V gene are SGDLS and YYNGEE. This CDR3 has 18 amino acids. The V and J ends lost 2 bases and 11 bases, in that order; junction bases with no gene match: 14. The TCR was taken from a human donor in good health. This sequence joins TRBV9 and TRBJ2-3; 16 bases agree with TRBD2. Sequencing was carried out using sorted CD4+, CD8+, or CD8+CD57+ T cells (not recorded which) from PBMCs. CDR3 sequence (DNA): TGTGCCAGCAGCGTCGGGACTAGCGGGGGGGGGACGTGGAATGAGCAGTATTTT. Translated: CASSVGTSGGGTWNEQYF. Based on the CDR3 plus reference TRBV9 and TRBJ2-3, the full variable domain is DSGVTQTPKHLITATGQRVTLRCSPRSGDLSVYWYQQSLDQGLQFLIQYYNGEERAKGNILERFSAQQFPDLHSELNLSSLELGDSALYFCASSVGTSGGGTWNEQYFGPGTRLTVL.